These 20 T cell receptor beta chains share one sample of origin, sequenced in a study of somatic mutations in cytotoxic T cells in rheumatoid arthritis. The table came from immunoSEQ multiplex PCR; TCRdb's copy has only in-frame clones and leaves some out. The sample contains roughly 10,000 clones, approximately 91% of which appear only once. Sequencing was carried out using CD4+ T cells sorted from blood. The source of these receptors is a woman aged 18-29 years with rheumatoid arthritis.

The CDR3 region is CASSLDGGSYNEQFF. The CDR3 DNA follows: TGTGCCAGCAGCTTAGACGGCGGATCCTACAATGAGCAGTTCTTC. The rearrangement links TRBV7-9 to TRBJ2-1; D not resolved. Trimming pared 1 base from V and 1 base from J, leaving 8 bases between. This CDR3 region has 15 residues. CDR1 SEHNR and CDR2 FQNEAQ come from the germline V gene (reference sequence).

The chain carries TRBV6-4 and TRBJ2-2; tentatively, D is TRBD2 (5 bases). The ends were cut back, 0 bases at V and 7 bases at J, with 9 bases in the middle. CDR3 length: 14 amino acids. Germline CDR1 reads MRHNA; CDR2 reads SNTAGT. In DNA, the CDR3 is TGTGCCAGCAGTGACTCGGCTGCGGGCGGGGAGCTGTTTTTT. Translated, it gives CASSDSAAGGELFF.

This chain connects TRBV7-2 to TRBJ2-5; D is unclear. TRBJ2-7 matches the DNA end more closely, so the J call is doubtful. This CDR3 is 11 amino acids long. CDR1 SGHTA and CDR2 FQGNSA come from the germline V gene. The CDR3 here is CASSPLGEQYF. The CDR3 DNA is TGTGCCAGCAGCCCCCTGGGCGAGCAGTACTTC.

The V gene is TRBV2, the J gene TRBJ1-3; D is undetermined. The germline gives CDR1 SNHLY, CDR2 FYNNEI. The CDR3 totals 16 residues. The V and J ends lost 4 bases and 0 bases respectively, with 13 bases between them. This CDR3 reads CASSVSRPISGNTIYF. The CDR3 DNA sequence: TGTGCCAGCAGTGTTTCCAGGCCAATCTCTGGAAACACCATATATTTT.

The chain joins TRBV7-2 to TRBJ2-7; 10 bases are a match to TRBD2. The CDR3 extends over 14 amino acids. Germline CDR1 and CDR2: SGHTA and FQGNSA. Trimming at V came to 3 bases and at J to 5 bases, leaving 4 bases not matched to a gene. The CDR3 sequence is CASSFLAGGDEQYF. CDR3 DNA: TGTGCCAGCAGCTTCTTAGCGGGAGGTGACGAGCAGTACTTC.

This chain uses TRBV28 with TRBJ1-5; TRBD1 might be the D (5 bases). The CDR3 is 12 residues long. Germline assignment: CDR1 MDHEN and CDR2 SYDVKM. Trimming removed 7 bases at V and 4 bases at J, with 8 bases between. The CDR3 bases are TGTGCCAGCAAGGACACTAATCAGCCCCAGCATTTT. It is translated as CASKDTNQPQHF.

V gene TRBV18 combines with J gene TRBJ2-5; 11 nucleotides match TRBD2. V was clipped by 1 base and J by 2 bases; unmatched bases: 3. Per the germline V gene, CDR1 is KGHSH and CDR2 is LQKENI. CDR3 length: 16 residues. CDR3 loop: CASSPLGLAAQETQYF. The CDR3 DNA reads TGTGCCAGCTCACCACTGGGACTAGCGGCTCAAGAGACCCAGTACTTC.

The chain links TRBV7-2 to TRBJ1-4; 12 bases map to TRBD1. CDR3 length: 16 residues. The V gene end was trimmed by 3 bases and the J gene end by 6 bases; junction bases not matched to a gene: 5. From germline, CDR1 is SGHTA and CDR2 FQGNSA. The CDR3 region is CASSFLRDRGHEKLFF. CDR3 sequence (DNA): TGTGCCAGCAGCTTCCTCCGGGACAGGGGGCATGAAAAACTGTTTTTT.

This CDR3 is CASSQSWGTAGGPREQYF. In DNA, the CDR3 is TGTGCCAGCAGCCAATCGTGGGGCACGGCAGGGGGCCCGAGAGAGCAGTACTTC. The chain has TRBV7-2 and TRBJ2-5; 8 nucleotides align to TRBD1. V lost 5 bases to trimming and J lost 11 bases; unmatched junction nucleotides: 25. Germline V CDR1 and CDR2: SGHTA, FQGNSA. This CDR3 contains 18 residues.

The rearrangement uses TRBV27 and TRBJ2-7; 7 bases align to TRBD1. CDR1 and CDR2 (germline): MNHEY, SMNVEV (reference sequence). After removal of 8 bases from V and 7 bases from J, the junction contained 17 bases not matched to a gene. This CDR3 region has 15 residues. For the CDR3, the DNA is TGTGCCAGCTCTGTAGGGGGCCGGGGCGTTGGTGAGCAGTACTTC. It translates to CASSVGGRGVGEQYF.

This chain connects TRBV7-2 to TRBJ2-3; 7 bases are shared with TRBD1. Germline V gene sequence: CDR1 SGHTA, CDR2 FQGNSA. The trim removed 2 bases at V and 2 bases at J, leaving 7 bases unmatched. This CDR3 is built from 16 residues. As DNA, the CDR3 is TGTGCCAGCAGCTTAACCTCAGGGGGATACACAGATACGCAGTATTTT. Protein: CASSLTSGGYTDTQYF.

V usage is TRBV7-3 and J usage is TRBJ2-1, with TRBD1 as a possible D gene (6 bases). This CDR3 has 17 amino acids. Per germline, CDR1 SGHTA and CDR2 FQGTGA. Trimming shortened V by 4 bases and J by 7 bases, and 23 bases separated the two germline ends. The CDR3 sequence is CASSSGGWTESPNEQFF. CDR3 sequence (DNA): TGTGCCAGCAGCTCAGGTGGGTGGACAGAATCCCCAAATGAGCAGTTCTTC.

The V and J genes are TRBV7-2 and TRBJ2-3; D is unclear. The germline CDR1 and CDR2 sequences are SGHTA and FQGNSA. The CDR3 covers 16 residues. V was clipped by 1 base and J by 0 bases, with 11 bases between them. The CDR3 is CASSLGLTLSTDTQYF. CDR3 sequence (DNA): TGTGCCAGCAGCTTAGGACTGACTCTTAGCACAGATACGCAGTATTTT.

The gene calls are TRBV5-1 and TRBJ2-2; D is possibly TRBD1 (6 bases). This CDR3 is built from 15 residues. With 3 bases removed from V and 4 bases from J, the gap between germline ends came to 13 bases. CDR1 and CDR2 (germline): SGHRS, YFSETQ. Here the CDR3 DNA reads TGCGCCAGCAGCTCCGGACAGTTCTCCACCGGGGAGCTGTTTTTT. It translates to CASSSGQFSTGELFF.

The rearrangement uses TRBV20-1 and TRBJ1-2; D gene ambiguous. Trimming stripped 0 bases from V and 12 bases from J, with 11 bases between. The CDR3 sequence is 11 residues long. Germline V gene lookup returns CDR1 DFQATT and CDR2 SNEGSKA (reference sequence). The CDR3 region is CSARDLPLDTF. In DNA, the CDR3 is TGCAGTGCTAGAGACCTACCGCTCGACACCTTC.

V usage is TRBV15 and J usage is TRBJ2-3; TRBD1 might be the D (6 bases). Trimming shortened V by 5 bases and J by 5 bases, and 20 bases separated the two germline ends. Germline V gene data show CDR1 as LNHNV and CDR2 as YYDKDF (reference sequence). The CDR3 consists of 16 residues. The CDR3 nucleotides read TGTGCCACCAGCTTCCGGGACAAATCTCGGGGAGATACGCAGTATTTT. As protein: CATSFRDKSRGDTQYF. Drawing the rest from reference TRBV15 and TRBJ2-3, the complete variable domain is DAMVIQNPRYQVTQFGKPVTLSCSQTLNHNVMYWYQQKSSQAPKLLFHYYDKDFNNEADTPDNFQSRRPNTSFCFLDIRSPGLGDTAMYLCATSFRDKSRGDTQYFGPGTRLTVL.

This sequence joins TRBV11-3 and TRBJ1-1; 7 positions agree with TRBD1. CDR1 is SGHNT and CDR2 is YENEEA in the germline V gene. The CDR3 sequence is 14 residues long. J lost 5 bases, V lost 6 bases, and 9 bases had no gene match. CDR3 sequence (DNA): TGTGCCAGCAGTTCGGACAGGAGTTCTACTGAAGCTTTCTTT. This encodes CASSSDRSSTEAFF.

The genes are TRBV5-1 and TRBJ1-3; 10 positions agree with TRBD1. The CDR3 is 17 residues long. The germline CDR1 and CDR2 sequences are SGHRS and YFSETQ. V shed 4 bases, J shed 1 base, and the junction held 8 bases outside the gene matches. CDR3 in DNA: TGCGCCAGCAGCCTGAAGGGACAGGGGAATTCTGGAAACACCATATATTTT. Translation gives CASSLKGQGNSGNTIYF.

The rearrangement links TRBV5-1 to TRBJ2-2; 10 positions agree with TRBD1. This CDR3 spans 16 amino acids. CDR1 is SGHRS and CDR2 is YFSETQ in the germline V gene. Losses at the gene ends were 1 base for V and 6 bases for J; bases not matched to a gene: 6. DNA for the CDR3: TGCGCCAGCAGCTTGCAGGGACAGGGGAAATCCGGGGAGCTGTTTTTT. It translates to CASSLQGQGKSGELFF.

This chain uses TRBV6-5 with TRBJ2-7; D may be TRBD1 (5 bases). The V and J ends lost 0 bases and 2 bases respectively, with 14 bases between them. The germline V gene has CDR1 MNHEY and CDR2 SVGAGI. The CDR3 spans 16 residues. The DNA for the CDR3 is TGTGCCAGCAGTTACTCGATGTCGACAGCGACCTACGAGCAGTACTTC. Residues: CASSYSMSTATYEQYF.